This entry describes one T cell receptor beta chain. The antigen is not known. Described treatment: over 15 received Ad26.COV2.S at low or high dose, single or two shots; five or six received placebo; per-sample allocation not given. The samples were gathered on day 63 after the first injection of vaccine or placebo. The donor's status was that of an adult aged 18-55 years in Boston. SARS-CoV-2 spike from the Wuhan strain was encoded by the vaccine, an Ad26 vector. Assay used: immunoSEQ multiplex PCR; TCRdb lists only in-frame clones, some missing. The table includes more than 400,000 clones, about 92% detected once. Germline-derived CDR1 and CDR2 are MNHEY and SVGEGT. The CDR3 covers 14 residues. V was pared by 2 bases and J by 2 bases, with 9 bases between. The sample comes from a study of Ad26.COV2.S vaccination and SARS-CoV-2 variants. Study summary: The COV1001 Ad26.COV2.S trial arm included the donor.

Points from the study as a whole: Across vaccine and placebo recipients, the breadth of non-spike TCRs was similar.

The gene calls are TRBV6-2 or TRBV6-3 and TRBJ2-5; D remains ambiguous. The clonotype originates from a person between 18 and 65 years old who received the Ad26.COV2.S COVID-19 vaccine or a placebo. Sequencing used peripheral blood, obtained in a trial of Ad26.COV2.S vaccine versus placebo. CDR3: CASSYVSRQETQYF. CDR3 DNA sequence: TGTGCCAGCAGTTACGTCTCCAGACAAGAGACCCAGTACTTC.